This passage covers 18 T cell receptor beta chains from one sample sequenced in a study of T cell changes during pregnancy in multiple sclerosis. The repertoire was sequenced with immunoSEQ multiplex PCR; TCRdb's copy has only in-frame clones and lacks some. The profile shows 35,000 to 50,000 clones, approximately 90% of them singletons. Sequenced material: CD4+ T cells from peripheral blood mononuclear cells, taken in the second trimester of pregnancy. Receptors originate from a female donor with multiple sclerosis, enrolled in a pregnancy study.

The chain links TRBV21-1 to TRBJ2-5; the D call TRBD2 from the table was never checked on the DNA. TRBV21-1 has pseudogene status. This CDR3 is built from 14 residues. The CDR3 nucleotides read TGTGCCAGCAGCAAAGACCCGGAGCAAGAGACCCAGTACTTC. This sequence encodes CASSKDPEQETQYF.

This sequence joins TRBV2 and TRBJ2-6, with no clear D. From germline, CDR1 is SNHLY and CDR2 FYNNEI. V was trimmed by 3 bases and J by 0 bases, leaving 6 bases between them. CDR3 length: 15 residues. The CDR3 loop is CASSDWSSGANVLTF. CDR3 nucleotides: TGTGCCAGCAGTGACTGGAGCTCTGGGGCCAACGTCCTGACTTTC.

The table lists this clone with a few counts. This chain links TRBV14 with TRBJ2-7, with a possible D match to TRBD2 (6 bases). The CDR3 length is 16 residues. Trimming took 0 bases from V and 3 from J, leaving 15 bases between them. Germline V CDR1 and CDR2: SGHDN, FVKESK. The CDR3 DNA follows: TGTGCCAGCAGCCAAGATACCGGGTTGGACTACTACGAGCAGTACTTC. Protein product: CASSQDTGLDYYEQYF.

The rearrangement uses TRBV7-2 and TRBJ2-4; 13 bases agree with TRBD2. Germline-derived CDR1 and CDR2 are SGHTA and FQGNSA. V lost 4 bases to trimming and J lost 12 bases; unmatched junction nucleotides: 9. The CDR3 is 15 residues long. The CDR3 here is CASSSNVGTSGTQYF. The DNA for the CDR3 is TGTGCCAGCAGCTCCAACGTCGGGACTAGCGGGACTCAGTACTTC. Drawing the rest from reference TRBV7-2 and TRBJ2-4, the complete variable domain is GAGVSQSPSNKVTEKGKDVELRCDPISGHTALYWYRQSLGQGLEFLIYFQGNSAPDKSGLPSDRFSAERTGGSVSTLTIQRTQQEDSAVYLCASSSNVGTSGTQYFGAGTRLSVL.

This clone was counted once. This chain joins TRBV18 and TRBJ1-1, with 8 bases matching TRBD1. From germline, CDR1 is KGHSH and CDR2 LQKENI. After removal of 2 bases from V and 0 bases from J, the junction contained 2 bases not matched to a gene. The CDR3 has 15 residues. The CDR3 loop reads CASSPLDRVNTEAFF. CDR3 DNA: TGTGCCAGCTCACCATTGGACAGGGTGAACACTGAAGCTTTCTTT.

The CDR3 loop is CASSLEVNSGYTWTGELFF. The DNA for the CDR3 is TGTGCCAGCAGCTTAGAGGTTAATAGCGGGTATACCTGGACCGGGGAGCTGTTTTTT. The chain couples TRBV7-2 to TRBJ2-2; 7 nucleotides agree with TRBD2. Germline V gene sequence: CDR1 SGHTA, CDR2 FQGNSA. The trim removed 1 base at V and 5 bases at J, leaving 16 bases unmatched. This CDR3 is 19 amino acids long.

The gene calls are TRBV7-2 and TRBJ2-5; 10 nucleotides line up with TRBD1. CDR3 size: 15 residues. Trimming removed 0 bases from V and 3 bases from J; junction bases left unmatched: 1. Germline loops: CDR1 SGHTA, CDR2 FQGNSA. CDR3 in DNA: TGTGCCAGCAGCTTAGCGGGGACAGGGGAAGAGACCCAGTACTTC. This codes for CASSLAGTGEETQYF.

This chain links TRBV2 with TRBJ2-3, with a weak D call TRBD2 (7 bases). From germline, CDR1 is SNHLY and CDR2 FYNNEI. This CDR3 contains 14 residues. Trimming cost V 11 bases and J 2 bases, with 17 bases left between them. The CDR3 reads CAGGAGVLTDTQYF. The CDR3 nucleotides are TGTGCCGGGGGGGCGGGAGTTCTCACAGATACGCAGTATTTT.

The V and J genes are TRBV19 and TRBJ2-6; 9 bases map to TRBD1. The CDR3 covers 17 residues. Losses at the gene ends were 4 bases for V and 0 bases for J; bases not matched to a gene: 4. Per the germline V gene, CDR1 is LNHDA and CDR2 is SQIVND (reference sequence). The CDR3 here is CASSTGQGFSGANVLTF. CDR3 bases: TGTGCCAGTAGTACCGGACAGGGGTTCTCTGGGGCCAACGTCCTGACTTTC. The entire variable domain, with the rest obtained from reference TRBV19 and TRBJ2-6, is as follows: DGGITQSPKYLFRKEGQNVTLSCEQNLNHDAMYWYRQDPGQGLRLIYYSQIVNDFQKGDIAEGYSVSREKKESFPLTVTSAQKNPTAFYLCASSTGQGFSGANVLTFGAGSRLTVL.

This sequence joins TRBV14 and TRBJ2-3; 10 bases fit TRBD2. V shed 4 bases, J shed 0 bases, and the junction held 7 bases outside the gene matches. The CDR3 sequence is 17 residues long. Germline CDR1 reads SGHDN; CDR2 reads FVKESK. The CDR3 loop is CASSPRQREGSTDTQYF. In nucleotides, the CDR3 is TGTGCCAGCAGCCCCCGCCAGCGGGAGGGCAGCACAGATACGCAGTATTTT. The variable domain in full, completed from reference TRBV14 and TRBJ2-3, reads EAGVTQFPSHSVIEKGQTVTLRCDPISGHDNLYWYRRVMGKEIKFLLHFVKESKQDESGMPNNRFLAERTGGTYSTLKVQPAELEDSGVYFCASSPRQREGSTDTQYFGPGTRLTVL.

This chain joins TRBV2 and TRBJ2-1; TRBD2 aligns across 9 bases. The CDR3 totals 15 residues. J was trimmed by 8 bases and V by 6 bases; bases with no gene match: 11. CDR1 and CDR2 (germline): SNHLY, FYNNEI. The CDR3 nucleotides read TGTGCCAGCAGGGTTAGGCGGGAGGGTTTCCATGAGCAGTTCTTC. Translating it yields CASRVRREGFHEQFF.

This chain uses TRBV11-2 with TRBJ2-2; perhaps TRBD1 as D (6 bases). Germline V gene lookup returns CDR1 SGHAT and CDR2 FQNNGV. This CDR3 comprises 13 residues. V was cut by 7 bases and J by 6 bases, with 12 bases left in between. The CDR3 bases are TGTGCCAGCATCCCCGGGACACCCGGGGAGCTGTTTTTT. Its translation is CASIPGTPGELFF.

The sample holds one count of this clone. The rearrangement links TRBV30 to TRBJ1-5; D ambiguous. Looked up from germline, CDR1 is GTSNPN and CDR2 is SVGIG (reference sequence). The CDR3 spans 13 residues. V lost 2 bases to trimming and J lost 0 bases, with 5 bases between them. CDR3 protein: CAWSPGSNQPQHF. The CDR3 DNA reads as TGTGCCTGGAGTCCGGGTAGCAATCAGCCCCAGCATTTT.

The CDR3 sequence is CATSPVSGELFF. As DNA, the CDR3 is TGTGCCACCAGCCCGGTTTCCGGGGAGCTGTTTTTT. The rearrangement links TRBV15 to TRBJ2-2; no reliable D call. Trimming stripped 5 bases from V and 6 bases from J, with 7 bases between. The CDR3 is 12 amino acids. Looked up from germline, CDR1 is LNHNV and CDR2 is YYDKDF (reference sequence).

This rearrangement joins TRBV6-1 to TRBJ2-3; D gene uncertain. CDR3 length equals 15 residues. Trimming shortened V by 6 bases and J by 0 bases, and 13 bases separated the two germline ends. Per the germline V gene, CDR1 is MNHNS and CDR2 is SASEGT. As DNA, the CDR3 is TGTGCCAGCAGCAAAAGGAGCCAGAGCACAGATACGCAGTATTTT. It specifies CASSKRSQSTDTQYF.

The CDR3 coding sequence is TGTGCCAGCAGACCTATTAACAGGGCCACTGAAGCTTTCTTT. Protein product: CASRPINRATEAFF. The chain recombines TRBV28 with TRBJ1-1; D may be TRBD1 (6 bases). Germline V gene sequence: CDR1 MDHEN, CDR2 SYDVKM. V shed 6 bases and J shed 4 bases, with 15 bases lying between them. This CDR3 is 14 amino acids long.

V is TRBV7-8 and J is TRBJ2-7; no definite D call. V was cut by 5 bases and J by 0 bases, with 17 bases left in between. The CDR3 length is 16 residues. Germline V gives CDR1 SGHVS, CDR2 FQNEAQ. This CDR3 is CASSAGWWSSSYEQYF. The CDR3 coding sequence is TGTGCCAGCAGCGCCGGGTGGTGGAGCTCCTCCTACGAGCAGTACTTC.

The CDR3 loop reads CASSDGGNNQPQHF. The CDR3 region has the DNA TGTGCCAGCAGTGACGGGGGGAACAATCAGCCCCAGCATTTT. This chain connects TRBV2 to TRBJ1-5; a possible D gene is TRBD1 (5 bases). The CDR3 is made up of 14 amino acids. Germline CDR1 SNHLY, CDR2 FYNNEI. Trimming shortened V by 3 bases and J by 3 bases, and 9 bases separated the two germline ends.